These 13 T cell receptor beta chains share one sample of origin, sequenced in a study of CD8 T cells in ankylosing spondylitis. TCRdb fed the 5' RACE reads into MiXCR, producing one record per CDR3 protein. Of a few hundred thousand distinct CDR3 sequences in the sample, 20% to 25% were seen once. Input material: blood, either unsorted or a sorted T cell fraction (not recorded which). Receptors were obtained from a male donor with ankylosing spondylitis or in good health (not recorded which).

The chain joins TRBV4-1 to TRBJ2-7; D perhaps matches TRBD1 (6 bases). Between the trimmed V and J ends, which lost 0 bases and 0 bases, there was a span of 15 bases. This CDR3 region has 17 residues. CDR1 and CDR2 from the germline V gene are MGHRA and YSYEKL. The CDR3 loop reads CASSQDPQGPSSYEQYF. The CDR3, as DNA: TGCGCCAGCAGCCAAGATCCTCAGGGGCCGAGCTCCTACGAGCAGTACTTC.

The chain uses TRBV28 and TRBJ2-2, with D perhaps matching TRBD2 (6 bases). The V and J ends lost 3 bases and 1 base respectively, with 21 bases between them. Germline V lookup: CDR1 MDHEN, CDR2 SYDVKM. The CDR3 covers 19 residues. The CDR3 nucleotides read TGTGCCAGCAGTTTCGCAGGGCCCAGGGACTCGAAGAACACCGGGGAGCTGTTTTTT. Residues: CASSFAGPRDSKNTGELFF.

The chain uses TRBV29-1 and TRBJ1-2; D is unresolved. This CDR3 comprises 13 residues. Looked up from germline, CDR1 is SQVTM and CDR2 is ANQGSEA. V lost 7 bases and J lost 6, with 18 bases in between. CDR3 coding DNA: TGCAGCGCCTTTCTAGGGAGTAAGGATGGCTACACCTTC. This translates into CSAFLGSKDGYTF.

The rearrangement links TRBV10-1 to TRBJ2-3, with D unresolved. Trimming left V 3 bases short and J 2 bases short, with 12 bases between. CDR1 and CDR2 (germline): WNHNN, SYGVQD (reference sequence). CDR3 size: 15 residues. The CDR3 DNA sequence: TGCGCCAGCAGTGACCAGGCCGATTCCACAGATACGCAGTATTTT. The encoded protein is CASSDQADSTDTQYF.

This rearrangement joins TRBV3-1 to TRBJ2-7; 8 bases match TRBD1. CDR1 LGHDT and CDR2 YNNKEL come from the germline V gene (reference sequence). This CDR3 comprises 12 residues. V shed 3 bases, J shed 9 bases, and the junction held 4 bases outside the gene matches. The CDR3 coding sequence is TGTGCCAGCAGCCAGGACAGGGCACGGCAGTACTTC. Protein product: CASSQDRARQYF.

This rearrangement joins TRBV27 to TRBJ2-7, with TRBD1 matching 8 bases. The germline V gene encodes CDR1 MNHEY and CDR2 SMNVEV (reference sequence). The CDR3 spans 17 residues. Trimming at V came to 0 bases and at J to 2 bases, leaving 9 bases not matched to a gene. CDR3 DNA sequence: TGTGCCAGCAGTTTATCGGTTGAGACAGGGGTCCCCTACGAGCAGTACTTC. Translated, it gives CASSLSVETGVPYEQYF.

CDR3 sequence reads: CASSLEDRETQYF. For the CDR3, the DNA is TGTGCCAGCAGCTTAGAGGACCGGGAGACCCAGTACTTC. This chain joins TRBV7-9 and TRBJ2-5; no firm D call. CDR3 length equals 13 residues. Germline loops: CDR1 SEHNR, CDR2 FQNEAQ (reference sequence). The V and J ends lost 1 base and 5 bases respectively, with 8 bases between them.

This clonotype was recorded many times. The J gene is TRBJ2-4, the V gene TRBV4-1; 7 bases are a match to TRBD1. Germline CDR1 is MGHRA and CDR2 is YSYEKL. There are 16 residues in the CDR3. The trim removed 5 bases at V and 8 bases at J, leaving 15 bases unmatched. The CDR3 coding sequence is TGCGCCAGCAGCGTAAGAGGGGCAGGGGGTATAGACATTCAGTACTTC. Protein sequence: CASSVRGAGGIDIQYF.

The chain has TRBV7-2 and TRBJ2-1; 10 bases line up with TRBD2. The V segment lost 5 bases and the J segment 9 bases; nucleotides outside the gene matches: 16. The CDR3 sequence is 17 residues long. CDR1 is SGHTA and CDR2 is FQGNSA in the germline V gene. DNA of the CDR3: TGTGCCAGCAGCCTACCGCCGGGACTAGCGTCCCTCGGTGAGCAGTTCTTC. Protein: CASSLPPGLASLGEQFF.

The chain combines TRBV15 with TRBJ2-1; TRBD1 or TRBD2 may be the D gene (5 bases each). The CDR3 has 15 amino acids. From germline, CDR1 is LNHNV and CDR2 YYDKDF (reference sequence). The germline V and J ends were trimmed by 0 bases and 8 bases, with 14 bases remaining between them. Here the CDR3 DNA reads TGTGCCACCAGCAGAGATCGAGGGGACCGGGATGAGCAGTTCTTC. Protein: CATSRDRGDRDEQFF. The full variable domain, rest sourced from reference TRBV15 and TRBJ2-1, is DAMVIQNPRYQVTQFGKPVTLSCSQTLNHNVMYWYQQKSSQAPKLLFHYYDKDFNNEADTPDNFQSRRPNTSFCFLDIRSPGLGDTAMYLCATSRDRGDRDEQFFGPGTRLTVL.

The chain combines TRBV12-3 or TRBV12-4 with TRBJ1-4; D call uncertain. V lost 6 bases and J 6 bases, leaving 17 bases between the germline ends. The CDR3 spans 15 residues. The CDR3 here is CASRHQLDNHEKLFF. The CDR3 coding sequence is TGTGCCAGCAGGCACCAACTAGATAATCATGAAAAACTGTTTTTT.

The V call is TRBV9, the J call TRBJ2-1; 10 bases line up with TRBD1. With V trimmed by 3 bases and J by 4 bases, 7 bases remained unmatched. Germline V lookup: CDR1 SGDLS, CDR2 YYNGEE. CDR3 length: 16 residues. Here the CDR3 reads CASSGQTGGEYNEQFF. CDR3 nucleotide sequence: TGTGCCAGCAGCGGACAGACAGGGGGCGAATACAATGAGCAGTTCTTC.

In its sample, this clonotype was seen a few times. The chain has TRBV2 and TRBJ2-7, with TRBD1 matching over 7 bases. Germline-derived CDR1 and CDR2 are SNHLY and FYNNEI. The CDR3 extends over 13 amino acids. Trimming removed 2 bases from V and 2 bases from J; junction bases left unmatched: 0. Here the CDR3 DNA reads TGTGCCAGCAGTGAAAGGGGGCCCTACGAGCAGTACTTC. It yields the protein CASSERGPYEQYF.